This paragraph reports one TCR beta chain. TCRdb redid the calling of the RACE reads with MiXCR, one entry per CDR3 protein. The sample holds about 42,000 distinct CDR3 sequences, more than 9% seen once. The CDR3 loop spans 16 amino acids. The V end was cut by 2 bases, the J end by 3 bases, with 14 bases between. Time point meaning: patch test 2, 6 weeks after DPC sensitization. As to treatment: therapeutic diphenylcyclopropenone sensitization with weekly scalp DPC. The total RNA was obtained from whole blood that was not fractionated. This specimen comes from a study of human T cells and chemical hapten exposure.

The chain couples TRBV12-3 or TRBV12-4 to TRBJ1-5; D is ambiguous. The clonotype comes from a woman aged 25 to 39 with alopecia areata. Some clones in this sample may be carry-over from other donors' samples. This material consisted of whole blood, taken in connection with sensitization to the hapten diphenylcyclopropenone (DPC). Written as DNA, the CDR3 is TGTGCCAGCAGTTTAAGTCTACGAGCACCCAATCAGCCCCAGCATTTT. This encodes CASSLSLRAPNQPQHF.